The clone carrying this T cell receptor (beta chain) was detected only a few times. No antigen is known for it. This entry belongs to a study of T-cell memory formation after mild COVID-19. Points from the study as a whole: The SARS-CoV-2 specificity of second-wave clones reaching peak at day 37 remained unverified.

The TCR alpha and TCR beta cDNA libraries, bearing sample barcodes and UMIs, were generated by 5'RACE using constant-segment primers. Via MiXCR, TCRdb re-called the 5' RACE reads, giving one row per CDR3 protein. Among about 560,000 distinct CDR3 sequences, 17% were seen once, and the ten largest hold 8.1%. This CDR3 has 17 amino acids. Germline V CDR1 and CDR2: DFQATT, SNEGSKA (reference sequence). V lost 2 bases and J lost 2; bases outside the gene matches: 11. V gene TRBV20-1 combines with J gene TRBJ2-1; 8 nucleotides agree with TRBD2. This sequence was found in an adult woman who had mild COVID-19 (a few samples of this study predate the infection). Cell type and time point are not known. The sample was PBMCs or a T cell subset sorted from them (not recorded which). The CDR3 DNA is TGCAGTGCTAGAATGAGGGGAACTAGCGGACCCTACAATGAGCAGTTCTTC. Its translation is CSARMRGTSGPYNEQFF.